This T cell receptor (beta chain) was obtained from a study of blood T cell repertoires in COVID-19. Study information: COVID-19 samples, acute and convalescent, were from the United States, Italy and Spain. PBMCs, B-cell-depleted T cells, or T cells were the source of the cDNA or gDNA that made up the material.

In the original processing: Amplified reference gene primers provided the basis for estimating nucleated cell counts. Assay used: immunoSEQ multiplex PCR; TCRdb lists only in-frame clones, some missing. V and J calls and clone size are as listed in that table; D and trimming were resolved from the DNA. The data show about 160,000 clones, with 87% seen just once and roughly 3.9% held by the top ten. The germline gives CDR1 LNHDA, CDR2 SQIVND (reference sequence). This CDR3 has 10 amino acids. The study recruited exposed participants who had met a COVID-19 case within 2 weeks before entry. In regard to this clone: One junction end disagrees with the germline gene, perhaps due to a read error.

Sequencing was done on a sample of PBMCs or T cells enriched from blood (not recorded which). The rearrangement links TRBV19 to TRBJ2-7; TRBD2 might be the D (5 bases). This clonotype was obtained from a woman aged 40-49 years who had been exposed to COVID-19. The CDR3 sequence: CASSPRPRVF. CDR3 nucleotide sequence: TGTGCCAGTAGTCCGCGCCCGCGGGTATTC.